The 20 T cell receptor beta chains listed next were all sequenced from one sample in a study of blood T cell repertoires in COVID-19. This table comes from immunoSEQ multiplex PCR, and its TCRdb copy is limited to in-frame clones, with some not included. This sample yields under 350,000 clones, of which roughly 85% are seen a single time; 13% belongs to the top ten. The sequenced sample was peripheral blood. The receptors originated from a human donor in a cohort sampled during active COVID-19.

The gene calls are TRBV6-4 and TRBJ2-2; D is perhaps TRBD1 (7 bases). Trimming took 8 bases from V and 0 from J, leaving 16 bases between them. The CDR3 sequence is 16 residues long. The germline V gene has CDR1 MRHNA and CDR2 SNTAGT. The CDR3 is CASRPQGGANTGELFF. The DNA of the CDR3 is TGTGCCAGCCGTCCCCAGGGGGGTGCGAACACCGGGGAGCTGTTTTTT.

The genes are TRBV4-1 and TRBJ2-1, with 7 bases fitting TRBD2. The CDR3 spans 16 residues. Germline CDR1 is MGHRA and CDR2 is YSYEKL. Germline trimming cut 0 bases from V and 7 bases from J; bases unmatched to any gene: 9. CDR3 region: CASSQDPAGVGNEQFF. CDR3 in DNA: TGCGCCAGCAGCCAAGATCCGGCGGGAGTTGGTAATGAGCAGTTCTTC.

The chain links TRBV25-1 to TRBJ2-1; a possible D gene is TRBD2 (6 bases). The CDR3 is 13 residues long. The V end lost 5 bases, the J end lost 4 bases, and 9 bases lay between the germline ends. CDR1 and CDR2 (germline): MGHDK, SYGVNS. CDR3 protein: CASSRESYNEQFF. Here the CDR3 DNA reads TGTGCCAGCAGTCGGGAGTCTTACAATGAGCAGTTCTTC.

This chain uses TRBV15 with TRBJ2-7; the match to TRBD2 covers 13 bases. V dropped 4 bases and J dropped 2; count of bases not matched to a gene: 8. The CDR3 covers 17 residues. The V gene's germline CDR1 is LNHNV and CDR2 YYDKDF (reference sequence). The CDR3 loop is CATSKWTSGSVTYEQYF. The CDR3 bases are TGTGCCACCAGCAAGTGGACTAGCGGGAGCGTCACCTACGAGCAGTACTTC.

The V and J genes are TRBV6-4 and TRBJ2-1, with 7 bases aligning to TRBD2. The J segment lost 9 bases and the V segment lost 4 bases, leaving 12 bases of the junction unmatched. The germline V gene has CDR1 MRHNA and CDR2 SNTAGT. The length of the CDR3 is 15 residues. CDR3 region: CASSGAGLHSGEQFF. CDR3 DNA sequence: TGTGCCAGCAGTGGAGCGGGGCTTCATAGCGGTGAGCAGTTCTTC.

The chain couples TRBV27 to TRBJ2-3; no firm D call. CDR3 length: 13 residues. Germline CDR1 MNHEY, CDR2 SMNVEV (reference sequence). V was shortened by 2 bases and J by 4 bases, with 7 bases between the two germline ends. In nucleotides, the CDR3 is TGTGCCAGCAGTTTAGAGTTCCCAGATACGCAGTATTTT. Encoded protein: CASSLEFPDTQYF.

The chain joins TRBV7-2 to TRBJ2-1; 12 nucleotides align to TRBD2. Germline values: CDR1 SGHTA, CDR2 FQGNSA. The CDR3 consists of 19 residues. The V and J ends lost 4 bases and 5 bases, in that order; junction bases with no gene match: 15. CDR3 nucleotide sequence: TGTGCCAGCAGCTCATTATTCGGACTAGCGGGAACTCGGGACAATGAGCAGTTCTTC. This translates into CASSSLFGLAGTRDNEQFF.

This clone was counted only a few times. This sequence joins TRBV12-3 or TRBV12-4 and TRBJ2-7; 8 bases agree with TRBD2. Trimming cost V 7 bases and J 4 bases; bases outside gene matches: 6. This CDR3 contains 13 residues. The CDR3 region is CASTGTSSYEQYF. Here the CDR3 DNA reads TGTGCCAGCACCGGGACTAGTTCTTACGAGCAGTACTTC.

In its sample, this clone was seen once. V is TRBV25-1 and J is TRBJ2-1; D might be TRBD2 (5 bases). Trimming left V 3 bases short and J 8 bases short, with 11 bases between. The CDR3 consists of 13 residues. Germline CDR1 reads MGHDK; CDR2 reads SYGVNS. CDR3 nucleotides: TGTGCCAGCAGTGACCCGGGAATCGATGAGCAGTTCTTC. Translating it yields CASSDPGIDEQFF.

Concerning this clone itself: In the same sample, other DNA sequences code for this CDR3. The chain uses TRBV5-1 and TRBJ2-7; TRBD2 might be the D (5 bases). V dropped 7 bases and J dropped 1 base, with 9 bases sitting between them. CDR1 is SGHRS, CDR2 YFSETQ, per germline. The CDR3 consists of 12 residues. The CDR3 sequence: CASAGSSYEQYF. CDR3 coding DNA: TGCGCCAGCGCGGGCTCATCCTACGAGCAGTACTTC.

This sequence joins TRBV7-9 and TRBJ1-1; the D gene is possibly TRBD1 (6 bases). Looked up from germline, CDR1 is SEHNR and CDR2 is FQNEAQ (reference sequence). V was pared by 5 bases and J by 4 bases, with 17 bases between. The CDR3 extends over 15 amino acids. In nucleotides, the CDR3 is TGTGCCAGCAGCCGGCGGGGGGCCGGGGCCACTGAAGCTTTCTTT. Translated: CASSRRGAGATEAFF. Complete variable domain (other parts from reference TRBV7-9 and TRBJ1-1): DTGVSQNPRHKITKRGQNVTFRCDPISEHNRLYWYRQTLGQGPEFLTYFQNEAQLEKSRLLSDRFSAERPKGSFSTLEIQRTEQGDSAMYLCASSRRGAGATEAFFGQGTRLTVV.

The chain has TRBV2 and TRBJ1-2; 9 positions agree with TRBD1. Germline V gene lookup returns CDR1 SNHLY and CDR2 FYNNEI. With V trimmed by 6 bases and J by 2 bases, 10 bases remained unmatched. CDR3 size: 16 residues. CDR3 coding DNA: TGTGCCAGCAGGGAAAGTGCCGGGACAGGGAACTATGGCTACACCTTC. This gives the protein CASRESAGTGNYGYTF.

This sequence joins TRBV18 and TRBJ1-5; 7 bases align to TRBD1. With V trimmed by 3 bases and J by 5 bases, 7 bases remained unmatched. Germline assignment: CDR1 KGHSH and CDR2 LQKENI. The CDR3 covers 15 residues. The CDR3 protein is CASSPLDRSDQPQHF. As DNA, the CDR3 is TGTGCCAGCTCACCGCTGGACAGGTCAGATCAGCCCCAGCATTTT.

V is TRBV2 and J is TRBJ1-3; TRBD1 matches at 9 bases. Germline lookup yields CDR1 SNHLY and CDR2 FYNNEI. The ends lost 6 bases at V and 1 base at J; junction bases unmatched: 7. This CDR3 has 16 residues. CDR3 sequence reads: CASSAEQGASGNTIYF. The CDR3 nucleotides read TGTGCCAGCAGCGCTGAACAGGGGGCTTCTGGAAACACCATATATTTT.

This chain links TRBV11-2 with TRBJ2-1; 11 positions agree with TRBD2. Germline CDR1 reads SGHAT; CDR2 reads FQNNGV. The CDR3 runs 15 residues. V dropped 4 bases and J dropped 8; count of bases not matched to a gene: 7. CDR3: CASSSRGGLADEQFF. Here the CDR3 DNA reads TGTGCCAGCAGCTCAAGGGGGGGACTAGCGGATGAGCAGTTCTTC. Supplemented by reference TRBV11-2 and TRBJ2-1, the full variable domain reads EAGVAQSPRYKIIEKRQSVAFWCNPISGHATLYWYQQILGQGPKLLIQFQNNGVVDDSQLPKDRFSAERLKGVDSTLKIQPAKLEDSAVYLCASSSRGGLADEQFFGPGTRLTVL.

In this sample, this clone turned up a few times. In the same sample, other DNA sequences code for this CDR3. The J gene is TRBJ2-3, the V gene TRBV19, with 15 bases lining up with TRBD2. V lost 6 bases to trimming and J lost 5 bases; unmatched junction nucleotides: 3. The CDR3 totals 15 residues. The germline gives CDR1 LNHDA, CDR2 SQIVND (reference sequence). CDR3 in amino acids: CASSGLAGGQDTQYF. CDR3 DNA sequence: TGTGCCAGTAGCGGACTAGCGGGAGGGCAAGATACGCAGTATTTT. The full variable domain, with the rest looked up from reference TRBV19 and TRBJ2-3, is DGGITQSPKYLFRKEGQNVTLSCEQNLNHDAMYWYRQDPGQGLRLIYYSQIVNDFQKGDIAEGYSVSREKKESFPLTVTSAQKNPTAFYLCASSGLAGGQDTQYFGPGTRLTVL.

V gene TRBV11-2 combines with J gene TRBJ1-6; TRBD1 matches 9 bases. J lost 10 bases, V lost 0 bases, and 1 base had no gene match. In germline, CDR1 is SGHAT, CDR2 FQNNGV. This CDR3 has 14 amino acids. The CDR3 sequence: CASSLETGGSPLHF. In DNA form, the CDR3 reads TGTGCCAGCAGCTTAGAGACAGGGGGATCACCCCTCCACTTT.

This chain connects TRBV5-1 to TRBJ1-5, with a weak D call TRBD1 (5 bases). V lost 1 base and J 7 bases, leaving 12 bases between the germline ends. From germline, CDR1 is SGHRS and CDR2 YFSETQ. This CDR3 is built from 14 residues. In DNA form, the CDR3 reads TGCGCCAGCAGCTTGATGGCAGGGCACCAGCCCCAGCATTTT. Protein product: CASSLMAGHQPQHF.

This clone was seen only a few times. CDR3 protein: CASSGRGSVDSPLHF. In DNA form, the CDR3 reads TGTGCCAGCAGTGGTAGGGGTAGTGTAGATTCACCCCTCCACTTT. This chain uses TRBV5-4 with TRBJ1-6, with D possibly being TRBD1 (5 bases). CDR3 length: 15 amino acids. Germline V CDR1 and CDR2: SGHNT, YYREEE (reference sequence). V gave up 5 bases and J gave up 8 bases, with 17 bases separating them.

This clone has only one observation. This rearrangement joins TRBV12-3 or TRBV12-4 to TRBJ2-2; maybe TRBD1 (6 bases). V lost 7 bases and J lost 7, with 10 bases in between. The CDR3 runs to 12 residues. CDR3 region: CASTSGVGELFF. The CDR3 DNA is TGTGCCAGCACCTCAGGGGTCGGGGAGCTGTTTTTT.